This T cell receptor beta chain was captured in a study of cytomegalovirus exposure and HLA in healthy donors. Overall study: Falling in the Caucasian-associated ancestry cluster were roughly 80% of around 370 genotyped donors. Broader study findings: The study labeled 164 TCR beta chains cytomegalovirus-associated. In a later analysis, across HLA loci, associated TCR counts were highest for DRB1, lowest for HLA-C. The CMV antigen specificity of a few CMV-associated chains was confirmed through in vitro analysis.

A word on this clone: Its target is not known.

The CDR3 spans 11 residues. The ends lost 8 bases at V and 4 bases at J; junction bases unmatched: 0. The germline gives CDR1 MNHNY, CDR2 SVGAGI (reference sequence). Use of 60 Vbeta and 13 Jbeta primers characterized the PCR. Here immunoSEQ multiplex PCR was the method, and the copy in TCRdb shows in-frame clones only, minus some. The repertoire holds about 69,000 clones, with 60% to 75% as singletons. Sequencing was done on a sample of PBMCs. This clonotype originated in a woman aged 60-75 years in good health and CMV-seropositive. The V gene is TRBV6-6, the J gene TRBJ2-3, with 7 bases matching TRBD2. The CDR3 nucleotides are TGTGCCAGCGGGGGGGCAGATACGCAGTATTTT. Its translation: CASGGADTQYF.